The source of this T cell receptor beta chain is a study of human T cells and chemical hapten exposure. Stated time point: pre-sensitization, week 0. Regarding treatment: therapeutic diphenylcyclopropenone sensitization with weekly scalp DPC. This clonotype was recorded a few times. TCRdb itself ran the RACE reads through MiXCR, one entry per CDR3 protein. The sample contains approximately 370,000 distinct CDR3 sequences, around 5.5% of which appear only once. The germline V and J ends were trimmed by 3 bases and 5 bases, with 8 bases remaining between them. This CDR3 contains 13 residues. In germline, CDR1 is SGHTA, CDR2 FQGNSA.

Material: whole blood, obtained in connection with sensitization to the hapten diphenylcyclopropenone (DPC). The sequence came from a woman between 18 and 29 years old with alopecia areata. Some clones in this sample may be carry-over from other donors' samples. The chain uses TRBV7-2 and TRBJ2-4; D gene uncertain. The CDR3 nucleotides read TGTGCCAGCAGCTTTTTCGGAGAAAACATTCAGTACTTC. As protein: CASSFFGENIQYF.